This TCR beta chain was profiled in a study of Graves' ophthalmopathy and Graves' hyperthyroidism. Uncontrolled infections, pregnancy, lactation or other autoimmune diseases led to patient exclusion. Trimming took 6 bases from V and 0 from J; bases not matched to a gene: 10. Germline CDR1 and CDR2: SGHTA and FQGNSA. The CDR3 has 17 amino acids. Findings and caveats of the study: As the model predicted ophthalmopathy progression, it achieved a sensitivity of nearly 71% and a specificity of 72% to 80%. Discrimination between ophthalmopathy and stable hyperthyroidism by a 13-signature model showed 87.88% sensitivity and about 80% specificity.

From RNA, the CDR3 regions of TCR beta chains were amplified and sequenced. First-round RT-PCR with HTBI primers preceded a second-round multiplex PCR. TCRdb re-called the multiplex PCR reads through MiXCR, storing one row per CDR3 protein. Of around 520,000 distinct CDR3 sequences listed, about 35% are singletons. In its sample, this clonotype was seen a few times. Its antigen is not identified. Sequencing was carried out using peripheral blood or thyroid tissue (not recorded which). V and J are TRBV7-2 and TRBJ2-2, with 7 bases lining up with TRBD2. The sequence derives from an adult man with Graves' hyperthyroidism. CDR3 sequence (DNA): TGTGCCAGCAGTTTACTCCTCAGCGGGACGAACACCGGGGAGCTGTTTTTT. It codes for CASSLLLSGTNTGELFF.